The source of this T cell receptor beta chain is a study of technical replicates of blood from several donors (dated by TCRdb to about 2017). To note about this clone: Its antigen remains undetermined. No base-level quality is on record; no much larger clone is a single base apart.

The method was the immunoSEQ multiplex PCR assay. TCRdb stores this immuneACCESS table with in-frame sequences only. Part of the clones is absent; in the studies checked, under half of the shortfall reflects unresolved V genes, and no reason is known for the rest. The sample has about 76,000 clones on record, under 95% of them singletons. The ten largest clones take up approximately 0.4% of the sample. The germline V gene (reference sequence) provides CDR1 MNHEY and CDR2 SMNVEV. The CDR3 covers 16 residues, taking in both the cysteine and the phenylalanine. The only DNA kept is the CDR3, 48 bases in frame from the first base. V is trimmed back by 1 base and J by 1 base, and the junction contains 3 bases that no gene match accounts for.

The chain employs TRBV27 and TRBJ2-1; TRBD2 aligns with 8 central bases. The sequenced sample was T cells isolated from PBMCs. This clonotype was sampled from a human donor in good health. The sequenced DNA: TGTGCCAGCAGTTTATGGGCTAGCGGGTCCTACAATGAGCAGTTCTTC. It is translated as CASSLWASGSYNEQFF.